This T cell receptor beta chain derives from a study of cytomegalovirus exposure and HLA in healthy donors. Primers included in the PCR were 60 Vbeta and 13 Jbeta primers. The table came from immunoSEQ multiplex PCR; TCRdb's copy has only in-frame clones and leaves some out. The top ten clones hold under 2% of a sample with over 200,000 clones, around 75% of them seen once. Remarks on this clone: The antigen is undetermined. The germline gene is not matched at one end of the junction; a read error may be the cause.

Per the germline V gene, CDR1 is KGHSH and CDR2 is LQKENI. The CDR3 has 17 amino acids. General observations from the study: Rarity held for most TCR sequences, but there were some public TCRs that occurred in many donors. An analysis done earlier found most TCR beta V segments productive about 87% or about 30% of the time.

This clonotype was obtained from a woman in her thirties in good health and CMV-seronegative. The J gene is TRBJ1-2, the V gene TRBV18, with 7 positions matching TRBD1. Source material: PBMCs. In nucleotides, the CDR3 is TGTGTCAGCTCACCGCTTCCCGACAGGGCTTCTAACTATGGCTACACCTTC. Its protein product is CVSSPLPDRASNYGYTF.